Listed here are 24 T cell receptor beta chains from one sample, sequenced in a study of Graves' ophthalmopathy and Graves' hyperthyroidism. TCR beta CDR3 regions were amplified from RNA transcripts. First-round RT-PCR used HTBI primers; second-round multiplex PCR followed. TCRdb analysed the multiplex PCR reads with MiXCR anew, one entry per CDR3 protein. The sample lists some 380,000 distinct CDR3 sequences, approximately 15% occurring once. Sequenced material: peripheral blood. The receptors stem from a woman under 30 with stable Graves' hyperthyroidism.

This clonotype has only a few counts. One junction end disagrees with the germline gene, perhaps due to a read error. DNA of the CDR3: TGTGCCAGCAATTCGGGGGCGGTAGCCTGGCACTTC. This translates into CASNSGAVAWHF. The chain couples TRBV6-1 to TRBJ2-4; perhaps D is TRBD1 or TRBD2 (6 bases each). Germline V CDR1 and CDR2: MNHNS, SASEGT. The CDR3 is made up of 12 amino acids.

Ten or more counts support this clonotype. The genes are TRBV7-2 and TRBJ1-6; D is possibly TRBD1 (6 bases). The CDR3 loop spans 16 amino acids. CDR1 SGHTA and CDR2 FQGNSA come from the germline V gene. V dropped 2 bases and J dropped 6 bases, with 14 bases sitting between them. The DNA of the CDR3 is TGTGCCAGCAGCTTACGGCAGGGGAGCCTTAATTCACCCCTCCACTTT. Its translation is CASSLRQGSLNSPLHF.

This clonotype appeared many times. CDR3 residues: CASSLGVGMETQYF. The CDR3 DNA reads TGTGCCAGCAGCTTGGGCGTGGGGATGGAGACCCAGTACTTC. V gene TRBV5-6 combines with J gene TRBJ2-5; no clear D gene. The CDR3 is 14 residues long. Germline CDR1 is SGHDT and CDR2 is YYEEEE. V was cut by 0 bases and J by 5 bases, with 11 bases left in between.

The V gene is TRBV10-2, the J gene TRBJ1-5; D is possibly TRBD1 (5 bases). Germline CDR1 and CDR2: WSHSY and SAAADI. The V and J ends lost 3 bases and 5 bases respectively, with 11 bases between them. This CDR3 is 14 amino acids long. The CDR3 DNA follows: TGCGCCAGCAGTGATTTACAGGAGTATCAGCCCCAGCATTTT. This gives the protein CASSDLQEYQPQHF.

The gene calls are TRBV2 and TRBJ1-2, with TRBD1 identical over 9 bases. The CDR3 has 15 amino acids. V lost 0 bases and J lost 4; bases outside the gene matches: 3. The V gene's germline CDR1 is SNHLY and CDR2 FYNNEI. CDR3 in amino acids: CASSEAGQGFYGYTF. In DNA form, the CDR3 reads TGTGCCAGCAGTGAAGCGGGACAGGGTTTCTATGGCTACACCTTC.

This clonotype was detected many times. V and J are TRBV7-8 and TRBJ1-3, with unresolved D. The CDR3 totals 16 residues. V was clipped by 1 base and J by 0 bases, with 10 bases between them. Germline V lookup: CDR1 SGHVS, CDR2 FQNEAQ. The CDR3 bases are TGTGCCAGCAGCTTAGTGATAGGGAGCTCTGGAAACACCATATATTTT. Its translation: CASSLVIGSSGNTIYF.

V and J are TRBV7-9 and TRBJ2-7; D gene unclear. Germline assignment: CDR1 SEHNR and CDR2 FQNEAQ (reference sequence). V was trimmed by 10 bases and J by 5 bases, leaving 15 bases between them. The CDR3 consists of 12 residues. CDR3 region: CATSDGRNEQYF. The DNA for the CDR3 is TGTGCCACCTCCGACGGGCGGAACGAGCAGTACTTC.

Notes on this clonotype: The germline gene is not matched at one end of the junction; a read error may be the cause. The V call is TRBV27, the J call TRBJ2-7; TRBD2 is a possible D gene (6 bases). The germline V gene has CDR1 MNHEY and CDR2 SMNVEV (reference sequence). The CDR3 spans 16 residues. CDR3 DNA: TGTGTCAGCAGTCCCTCGTTGGGGGAGGACTCCTACGAGCAGTACTTC. This encodes CVSSPSLGEDSYEQYF.

This clonotype was seen ten or more times. This chain joins TRBV15 and TRBJ2-7, with 8 nucleotides matching TRBD1. The germline CDR1 and CDR2 sequences are LNHNV and YYDKDF (reference sequence). The CDR3 runs 15 residues. V gave up 5 bases and J gave up 3 bases; unmatched junction bases: 9. The CDR3 here is CATSPSETGDYEQYF. CDR3 bases: TGTGCCACCAGCCCCAGCGAGACAGGGGACTACGAGCAGTACTTC.

There are many counts of this clonotype. V gene TRBV12-3 or TRBV12-4 combines with J gene TRBJ1-5; D ambiguous. V was pared by 3 bases and J by 2 bases, with 14 bases between. The CDR3 has 16 residues. CDR3 amino acids: CASSFWEGIGNQPQHF. The CDR3, as DNA: TGTGCCAGCAGTTTCTGGGAGGGTATCGGCAATCAGCCCCAGCATTTT.

This clonotype showed up many times. The chain joins TRBV7-2 to TRBJ1-1; 10 bases line up with TRBD1. The CDR3 contains 14 residues. Germline V gene sequence: CDR1 SGHTA, CDR2 FQGNSA. Trimming took 5 bases from V and 7 from J; bases not matched to a gene: 7. CDR3 residues: CASSRGTGAFEAFF. The CDR3, as DNA: TGTGCCAGCAGCCGTGGGACAGGGGCCTTTGAAGCTTTCTTT.

For this clonotype: A much more abundant neighbour one base away suggests this may be a read error. CDR3 in amino acids: CSSSRQGVGGEAFF. CDR3 nucleotide sequence: TGTTCCAGCAGTCGACAGGGGGTAGGAGGTGAAGCTTTCTTT. The chain has TRBV5-4 and TRBJ1-1; 9 nucleotides agree with TRBD1. CDR1 SGHNT and CDR2 YYREEE come from the germline V gene (reference sequence). CDR3 length: 14 residues.

The sample holds many counts of this clonotype. V usage is TRBV12-3 or TRBV12-4 and J usage is TRBJ1-1; a weak D match, TRBD1 (6 bases). The length of the CDR3 is 14 residues. V lost 5 bases and J lost 0, with 10 bases in between. The CDR3 bases are TGTGCCAGCAGTGAGGGGGGACTGAACACTGAAGCTTTCTTT. It encodes CASSEGGLNTEAFF.

This clonotype was detected only a few times. The chain has TRBV3-1 and TRBJ2-7, with 13 bases that match TRBD2. The CDR3 runs 18 residues. Germline CDR1 LGHDT, CDR2 YNNKEL (reference sequence). The ends lost 4 bases at V and 0 bases at J; junction bases unmatched: 9. CDR3 sequence: CASSPWTSGGLSSYEQYF. Here the CDR3 DNA reads TGTGCCAGCAGCCCCTGGACTAGCGGGGGCTTGAGCTCCTACGAGCAGTACTTC.

In this sample, this clonotype turned up many times. The CDR3 reads CASSYSAVNQPQHF. CDR3 DNA: TGTGCCAGCAGTTACTCTGCCGTGAATCAGCCCCAGCATTTT. V gene TRBV6-2 or TRBV6-3 combines with J gene TRBJ1-5; D not resolved. The ends were cut back, 0 bases at V and 4 bases at J, with 7 bases in the middle. In germline, CDR1 is MNHEY, CDR2 SVGEGT. CDR3 length: 14 amino acids.

This clonotype was seen ten or more times. J is TRBJ1-1 and V is TRBV12-3 or TRBV12-4, with 7 nucleotides matching TRBD1. V lost 3 bases, J lost 8 bases, and 6 bases stayed unmatched. This CDR3 spans 13 amino acids. The CDR3 sequence is CASSLGGGREAFF. Here the CDR3 DNA reads TGTGCCAGCAGTTTGGGAGGGGGCCGAGAAGCTTTCTTT.

Worth noting for this clonotype: The CDR3 does not end in the conserved phenylalanine or tryptophan, so this is likely a read error. The limits of the CDR3 on the DNA are not certain, so only TCRdb's listed CDR3 is given. The chain recombines TRBV7-2 with TRBJ2-5. The CDR3 totals 14 residues, both ends included. Germline CDR1 SGHTA, CDR2 FQGNSA. The CDR3 protein is CASSLTRSQETQDY.

In its sample, this clonotype was seen many times. The CDR3 is CAKFRQGAQNEQYF. The CDR3, as DNA: TGTGCCAAATTCCGACAGGGGGCCCAAAACGAGCAGTACTTC. The chain employs TRBV19 and TRBJ2-7; 10 bases are shared with TRBD1. Germline V gives CDR1 LNHDA, CDR2 SQIVND (reference sequence). This CDR3 has 14 residues. V was clipped by 10 bases and J by 5 bases; unmatched bases: 11. The full variable domain, in which reference TRBV19 and TRBJ2-7 provide the parts outside the CDR3, is DGGITQSPKYLFRKEGQNVTLSCEQNLNHDAMYWYRQDPGQGLRLIYYSQIVNDFQKGDIAEGYSVSREKKESFPLTVTSAQKNPTAFYLCAKFRQGAQNEQYFGPGTRLTVT.

The chain links TRBV20-1 to TRBJ2-5; 7 nucleotides match TRBD2. CDR3 size: 16 residues. V was clipped by 4 bases and J by 1 base; unmatched bases: 12. CDR1 DFQATT and CDR2 SNEGSKA come from the germline V gene (reference sequence). CDR3: CSATRAGLRGQETQYF. The CDR3 nucleotides read TGCAGTGCTACCCGCGCGGGACTAAGGGGCCAAGAGACCCAGTACTTC.

This clonotype was seen at least ten times. The CDR3 nucleotides are TGCGCCAGCAGCCGGGACTTGGCCTACGAGCAGTACTTC. Its translation: CASSRDLAYEQYF. The V gene is TRBV5-1, the J gene TRBJ2-7; possibly TRBD2 for D (6 bases). V was cut by 4 bases and J by 2 bases, with 10 bases left in between. Germline V CDR1 and CDR2: SGHRS, YFSETQ. The CDR3 spans 13 residues.

This clonotype was seen many times. The V call is TRBV11-2, the J call TRBJ1-2, with unresolved D. V was pared by 4 bases and J by 3 bases, with 18 bases between. The CDR3 has 16 amino acids. Germline CDR1 and CDR2: SGHAT and FQNNGV. The CDR3 region is CASSSRADGPYYGYTF. The CDR3 DNA reads TGTGCCAGCAGCTCCCGAGCGGACGGCCCCTACTATGGCTACACCTTC.

This clonotype was recorded many times. CDR3 amino acids: CASIGRWDTGELFF. CDR3 sequence (DNA): TGTGCCAGCATCGGCCGCTGGGACACCGGGGAGCTGTTTTTT. The chain recombines TRBV2 with TRBJ2-2; D unclear. Deletions cut 7 bases from V and 3 bases from J, with 12 bases between. The CDR3 is made up of 14 amino acids. Germline assignment: CDR1 SNHLY and CDR2 FYNNEI. Filled out from reference TRBV2 and TRBJ2-2, the complete variable domain reads EPEVTQTPSHQVTQMGQEVILRCVPISNHLYFYWYRQILGQKVEFLVSFYNNEISEKSEIFDDQFSVERPDGSNFTLKIRSTKLEDSAMYFCASIGRWDTGELFFGEGSRLTVL.

This clonotype was recorded a few times. The J gene is TRBJ1-3, the V gene TRBV12-3 or TRBV12-4; the match to TRBD1 covers 10 bases. With V trimmed by 6 bases and J by 8 bases, 19 bases remained unmatched. The CDR3 consists of 18 residues. The CDR3 nucleotides are TGTGCCAGCAGCTCGCGGGGTTTTGGGGACAGGGGAGGGGACACCATATATTTT. The encoded protein is CASSSRGFGDRGGDTIYF.

This clonotype was counted many times. The rearrangement joins TRBV7-9 to TRBJ1-6; 7 bases align to TRBD1. This CDR3 comprises 14 residues. From germline, CDR1 is SEHNR and CDR2 FQNEAQ (reference sequence). V trimming: 4 bases; J trimming: 7 bases; junction bases outside the gene matches: 4. In DNA form, the CDR3 reads TGTGCCAGCAGCTACGACAGGGTCAATTCACCCCTCCACTTT. Protein sequence: CASSYDRVNSPLHF. Filled out from reference TRBV7-9 and TRBJ1-6, the complete variable domain reads DTGVSQNPRHKITKRGQNVTFRCDPISEHNRLYWYRQTLGQGPEFLTYFQNEAQLEKSRLLSDRFSAERPKGSFSTLEIQRTEQGDSAMYLCASSYDRVNSPLHFGNGTRLTVT.